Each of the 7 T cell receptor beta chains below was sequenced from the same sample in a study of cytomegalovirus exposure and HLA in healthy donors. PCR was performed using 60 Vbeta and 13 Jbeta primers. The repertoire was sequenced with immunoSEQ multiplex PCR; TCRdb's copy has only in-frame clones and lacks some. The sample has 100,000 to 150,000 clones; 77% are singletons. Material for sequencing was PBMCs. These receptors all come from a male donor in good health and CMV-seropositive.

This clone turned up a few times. CDR3 residues: CASSQGTGANYGYTF. CDR3 DNA: TGCGCCAGCAGCCAAGGGACAGGGGCTAACTATGGCTACACCTTC. The genes are TRBV4-1 and TRBJ1-2; TRBD1 agrees at 9 bases. CDR1 and CDR2 (germline): MGHRA, YSYEKL. This CDR3 contains 15 residues. J gave up 0 bases and V 1 base, and 0 bases lay outside the gene matches.

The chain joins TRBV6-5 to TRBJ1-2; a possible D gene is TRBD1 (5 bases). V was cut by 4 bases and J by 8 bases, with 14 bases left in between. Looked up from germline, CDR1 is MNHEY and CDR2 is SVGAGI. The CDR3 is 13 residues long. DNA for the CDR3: TGTGCCAGCAGTTCGACAGATATGGAAGGCTACACCTTC. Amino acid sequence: CASSSTDMEGYTF.

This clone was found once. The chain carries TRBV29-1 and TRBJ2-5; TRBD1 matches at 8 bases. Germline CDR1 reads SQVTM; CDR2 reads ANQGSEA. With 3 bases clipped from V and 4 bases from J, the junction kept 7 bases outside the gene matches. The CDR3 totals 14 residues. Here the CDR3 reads CSVDQGAPGETQYF. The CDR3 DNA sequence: TGCAGCGTTGATCAGGGGGCCCCTGGAGAGACCCAGTACTTC.

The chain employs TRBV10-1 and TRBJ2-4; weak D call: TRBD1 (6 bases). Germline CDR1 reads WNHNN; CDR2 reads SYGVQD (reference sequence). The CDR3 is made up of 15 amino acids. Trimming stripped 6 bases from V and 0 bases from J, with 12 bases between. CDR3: CASRGAALAKNIQYF. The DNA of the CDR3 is TGCGCCAGCAGGGGGGCAGCCCTAGCCAAAAACATTCAGTACTTC.

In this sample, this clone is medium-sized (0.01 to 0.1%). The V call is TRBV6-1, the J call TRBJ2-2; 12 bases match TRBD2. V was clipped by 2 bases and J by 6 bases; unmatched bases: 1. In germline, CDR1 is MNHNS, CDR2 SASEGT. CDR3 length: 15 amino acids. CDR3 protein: CASSELAGGPGELFF. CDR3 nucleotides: TGTGCCAGCAGTGAACTAGCGGGAGGGCCCGGGGAGCTGTTTTTT.

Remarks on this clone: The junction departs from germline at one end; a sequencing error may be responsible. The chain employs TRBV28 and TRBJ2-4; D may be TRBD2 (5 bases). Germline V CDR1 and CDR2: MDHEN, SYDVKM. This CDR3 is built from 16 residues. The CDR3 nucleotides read TGTGCCAGCAGTTTTGCGGAAACCCTAGCCAAAAACAGTCAGTACTTC. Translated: CASSFAETLAKNSQYF.

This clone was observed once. CDR3 sequence (DNA): TGTGCCAGCAGCTTAGCAGAGTCGGGCTATGGCTACACCTTC. It codes for CASSLAESGYGYTF. The chain combines TRBV7-8 with TRBJ1-2; unclear D gene. V dropped 0 bases and J dropped 4 bases, with 9 bases sitting between them. The CDR3 consists of 14 residues. Per the germline V gene, CDR1 is SGHVS and CDR2 is FQNEAQ.